This T cell receptor beta chain comes out of a study of identical twins. This clonotype showed up many times. Its matching antigen is unknown. This CDR3 is built from 14 residues. CDR1 is SGHRS, CDR2 YFSETQ, per germline. Trimming removed 0 bases at V and 2 bases at J, with 9 bases between. Study results and caveats: Zero-insertion analyses could be partly confounded by invariant MAIT and iNKT cells.

TCRdb reanalysed the 5' RACE reads using MiXCR and keeps one entry per CDR3 protein. This repertoire shows roughly 260,000 distinct CDR3 sequences, approximately 7.8% found once; its top ten account for about 5.8%. The same sample was also studied in work on yellow fever vaccine responses in identical twins. That report notes: The authors reported partly convergent, partly personalized vaccine responses in identical twins.

The sequence was collected from a woman aged 18-29 years in good health. The sequenced material came from CD8+ T cells sorted from blood. The genes are TRBV5-1 and TRBJ2-7, with no clear D. In nucleotides, the CDR3 is TGCGCCAGCAGCTTGGAGTCCACCCCCTACGAGCAGTACTTC. Encoded protein: CASSLESTPYEQYF. Variable domain in full (rest from reference TRBV5-1 and TRBJ2-7): KAGVTQTPRYLIKTRGQQVTLSCSPISGHRSVSWYQQTPGQGLQFLFEYFSETQRNKGNFPGRFSGRQFSNSRSEMNVSTLELGDSALYLCASSLESTPYEQYFGPGTRLTVT.